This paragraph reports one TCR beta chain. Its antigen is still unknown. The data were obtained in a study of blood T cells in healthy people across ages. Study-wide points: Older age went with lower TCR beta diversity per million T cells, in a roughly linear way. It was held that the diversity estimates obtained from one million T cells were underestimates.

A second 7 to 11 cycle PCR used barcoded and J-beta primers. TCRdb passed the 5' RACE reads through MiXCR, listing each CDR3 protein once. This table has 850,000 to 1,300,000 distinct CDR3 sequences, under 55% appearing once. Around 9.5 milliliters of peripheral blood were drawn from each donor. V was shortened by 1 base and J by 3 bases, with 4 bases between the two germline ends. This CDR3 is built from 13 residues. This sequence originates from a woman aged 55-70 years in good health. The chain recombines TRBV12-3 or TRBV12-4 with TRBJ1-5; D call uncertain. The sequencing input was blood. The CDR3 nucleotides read TGTGCCAGCAGTTTAGTGGCCAATCAGCCCCAGCATTTT. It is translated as CASSLVANQPQHF.